Listed below are T cell receptor beta chains from one sample, sequenced in a study of CD4 and CD8 cells across lung adenocarcinoma regions. One entry per CDR3 protein, called by TCRdb with MiXCR from the PCR reads. The table lists under 20,000 distinct CDR3 sequences, roughly 46% of them singletons. Sequencing used CD4+ T cells from the margin of a lung tumor. The receptor source for this set is a male donor with lung adenocarcinoma. The CD4 and CD8 labels of this study may be unreliable. Each CDR3 is given with its conserved first and last residue.

V gene	CDR3 length	J gene	CDR3 protein
TRBV18	16	TRBJ2-3	CASSPGLAGGEDTQYF
TRBV7-6	16	TRBJ2-5	CASSFSGTSGSETQYF
TRBV25-1	15	TRBJ2-4	CARGVRGLRGAIQYF
TRBV7-2	16	TRBJ2-3	CASGGSGLADQETQYF
TRBV27	16	TRBJ2-1	CASSRGLTNSYNEQFF
TRBV4-2	16	TRBJ2-3	CASSQDLNRITDTQYF
TRBV23-1	15	-	CASSRILDRGIEQYF
TRBV6-1	13	TRBJ1-2	CASRLIWESGYTF
TRBV24-1	14	TRBJ2-4	CATRGLGATNTQYF
TRBV27	15	TRBJ2-7	CASSLRTSGSNEQYF
TRBV4-2	16	TRBJ2-3	CACSQEGLSAKDTQYF
TRBV6-1	13	TRBJ1-1	CASSEGTVTEAFF
TRBV6-1	13	TRBJ2-5	CASTGTPLGGQYF
TRBV6-1	13	TRBJ1-1	CASSPSVNSDSFF
TRBV7-2	13	TRBJ2-1	CASSFQEVGKQFF
TRBV6-1	15	-	CASSEALYGIYEQYF
TRBV4-1	15	-	CAKPRWKDSQETQYF
TRBV27	14	TRBJ2-1	CASSSAERQETQFF
TRBV12-3/TRBV12-4	14	TRBJ2-1	CASSLYQGLGEQFF
TRBV14	15	TRBJ2-1	CASSPLGFGYNEQFF
TRBV27	17	TRBJ2-7	CASSLGENSGSSYEQYF
TRBV10-3	14	TRBJ2-5	CAAYGGRDCDTQYF
TRBV4-2	12	TRBJ2-1	CASSPTRVEQFF
TRBV10-3	16	TRBJ2-4	CAISWEGAGAKNIQYF
TRBV24-1	14	TRBJ2-3	CAGLELDSTETQYF
TRBV7-2	14	TRBJ2-6	CASSPQGRGDTQTF
TRBV7-2	16	TRBJ2-5	CASSFTSGPYGETQYF
TRBV4-2	14	TRBJ2-3	CASSQGGATDTQYF
TRBV10-2	14	TRBJ2-3	CASRGLWAKDTQYF
TRBV4-1	14	-	CASSQGQDSYEQYF
TRBV30	13	TRBJ1-6	CAWTPAADSPLHF
TRBV28	15	TRBJ2-3	CASSKGGRFTDTQYF
TRBV7-2	17	-	CASSLAPTSGKGNEQYF
TRBV14	16	TRBJ2-4	CASSQAAGLAKNIQYF
TRBV23-1	16	TRBJ1-2	CASSHQGAPWDSGYTF
TRBV11-2	15	TRBJ2-6	CASSARGYGANVLTF
TRBV20-1	14	TRBJ1-2	CSARNGQGDYGYTF
TRBV6-1	17	TRBJ2-1	CASPDRSGGKAYNEQFF
TRBV27	13	-	CASRQSGSYEQYF
TRBV4-1	16	TRBJ2-1	CASSRPGYSNKNEQFF
TRBV4-1	13	TRBJ2-5	CASSQHLQETQYF
TRBV6-1	13	TRBJ2-3	CASREDGTDTQYF
TRBV10-2	14	TRBJ2-5	CAGSGGGDQETQYF
TRBV6-5	13	TRBJ2-2	CASSHQTSGELFF
TRBV6-9	14	TRBJ2-7	CASSLDPSSYEQYF
TRBV10-2	14	-	CASRRVGGTDIQYF
TRBV10-3	15	TRBJ2-3	CAMGLQSVIPDAQYF
TRBV6-5	13	TRBJ2-3	CASSYKGVRTQYF
TRBV10-1	13	TRBJ2-1	CATSVGPYNEQFF
TRBV6-4	13	-	CASSDSGMETQYF
TRBV27	17	-	CASSRGRVASGKDTQYF
TRBV4-1	16	TRBJ2-7	CASSQEANINSYEQYF
TRBV20-1	13	TRBJ2-7	CSAGGLADYEQYF
TRBV6-1	15	TRBJ2-1	CASNHRGRGYNEQFF
TRBV6-1	14	TRBJ2-1	CASSPATASNEQFF
TRBV3-1	14	TRBJ1-4	CASSLDRVGEKLFF
TRBV10-1	16	TRBJ2-4	CASSRRGRGGQDIQYF
TRBV4-1	17	TRBJ2-5	CASSQGGQGDSRETQYF